This T cell receptor beta chain was observed in a study of blood T cell repertoires in COVID-19. Libraries were prepared by immunoSEQ multiplex PCR; TCRdb keeps only in-frame clonotypes and omits some of them. Among hundreds of thousands of clones listed, roughly 91% were seen once. The V gene's germline CDR1 is MNHEY and CDR2 SVGAGI. The V and J ends lost 9 bases and 0 bases respectively, with 11 bases between them. CDR3 length: 13 residues. This sequence was found in a woman between 50 and 59 years old with COVID-19, enrolled during active disease. The chain carries TRBV6-5 and TRBJ2-5; D gene uncertain. Specimen: peripheral blood. The CDR3, as DNA: TGTGCCAGTTCAGGCTACTACCAAGAGACCCAGTACTTC. This codes for CASSGYYQETQYF.